This passage covers 19 T cell receptor beta chains from one sample sequenced in a study of blood T cell repertoires in COVID-19. Some clones are missing from TCRdb's copy, which holds only in-frame ones; the method was immunoSEQ multiplex PCR. Of about 130,000 clones in the sample, roughly four fifths are singletons; the top ten hold around 3.1%. What was sequenced was peripheral blood. Receptors were obtained from a woman aged 80 or over with acute or convalescent COVID-19.

J is TRBJ1-2 and V is TRBV18; D call uncertain. This CDR3 is 15 amino acids long. V lost 3 bases and J 4 bases, leaving 15 bases between the germline ends. The germline V gene has CDR1 KGHSH and CDR2 LQKENI. CDR3 sequence (DNA): TGTGCCAGCTCACCTGGAGGCAGGTTCATCTATGGCTACACCTTC. Translation: CASSPGGRFIYGYTF. The full variable domain, completed using reference TRBV18 and TRBJ1-2, is NAGVMQNPRHLVRRRGQEARLRCSPMKGHSHVYWYRQLPEEGLKFMVYLQKENIIDESGMPKERFSAEFPKEGPSILRIQQVVRGDSAAYFCASSPGGRFIYGYTFGSGTRLTVV.

The rearrangement joins TRBV4-1 to TRBJ2-2; the match to TRBD2 covers 16 bases. Germline trimming cut 2 bases from V and 3 bases from J; bases unmatched to any gene: 6. The CDR3 loop spans 19 amino acids. Per germline, CDR1 MGHRA and CDR2 YSYEKL. The CDR3 nucleotides read TGCGCCAGCAGCCAACCGGGACTAGCGGGGGGGCCTGACACCGGGGAGCTGTTTTTT. Protein product: CASSQPGLAGGPDTGELFF.

CDR3 in amino acids: CASSAEETQYF. CDR3 DNA sequence: TGTGCCAGCAGCGCAGAAGAGACCCAGTACTTC. The chain joins TRBV5-6 to TRBJ2-5; D remains unclear. CDR3 length equals 11 residues. Germline values: CDR1 SGHDT, CDR2 YYEEEE. The V and J ends lost 4 bases and 3 bases respectively, with 4 bases between them. The whole variable domain, filled in from reference TRBV5-6 and TRBJ2-5, reads DAGVTQSPTHLIKTRGQQVTLRCSPKSGHDTVSWYQQALGQGPQFIFQYYEEEERQRGNFPDRFSGHQFPNYSSELNVNALLLGDSALYLCASSAEETQYFGPGTRLLVL.

The CDR3 here is CASSLGFSGYTF. In nucleotides, the CDR3 is TGTGCCAGCAGTTTAGGGTTCAGTGGCTACACCTTC. This chain links TRBV12-3 or TRBV12-4 with TRBJ1-2, with D unresolved. V shed 1 base and J shed 7 bases, with 7 bases lying between them. This CDR3 contains 12 residues.

This rearrangement joins TRBV6-1 to TRBJ2-7; 8 bases align to TRBD2. CDR3 size: 14 residues. Germline-derived CDR1 and CDR2 are MNHNS and SASEGT. The V and J ends lost 3 bases and 2 bases, in that order; junction bases with no gene match: 3. CDR3 residues: CASSETSATYEQYF. The CDR3 nucleotides read TGTGCCAGCAGTGAGACTAGCGCCACCTACGAGCAGTACTTC.

This chain links TRBV5-4 with TRBJ2-1, with 13 bases that match TRBD2. The germline V gene encodes CDR1 SGHNT and CDR2 YYREEE (reference sequence). The length of the CDR3 is 17 residues. The trim removed 3 bases at V and 2 bases at J, leaving 5 bases unmatched. The CDR3 protein is CASSSRTSGGPYNEQFF. The DNA of the CDR3 is TGTGCCAGCAGCTCCCGGACTAGCGGGGGTCCCTACAATGAGCAGTTCTTC.

V and J are TRBV7-9 and TRBJ2-5, with 7 bases that match TRBD1. J was trimmed by 6 bases and V by 3 bases; bases with no gene match: 7. Germline V gene sequence: CDR1 SEHNR, CDR2 FQNEAQ (reference sequence). The CDR3 is 14 amino acids. DNA for the CDR3: TGTGCCAGCAGCTTCACCGACAGGGAACAGACCCAGTACTTC. Translating it yields CASSFTDREQTQYF. The whole variable domain, remainder taken from reference TRBV7-9 and TRBJ2-5, is DTGVSQNPRHKITKRGQNVTFRCDPISEHNRLYWYRQTLGQGPEFLTYFQNEAQLEKSRLLSDRFSAERPKGSFSTLEIQRTEQGDSAMYLCASSFTDREQTQYFGPGTRLLVL.

This sequence joins TRBV11-2 and TRBJ2-5, with 12 bases fitting TRBD2. The CDR3 consists of 14 residues. In germline, CDR1 is SGHAT, CDR2 FQNNGV. J was trimmed by 2 bases and V by 8 bases; bases with no gene match: 3. As DNA, the CDR3 is TGTGCCAGCCGACTAGCGGGGGATCAAGAGACCCAGTACTTC. It encodes CASRLAGDQETQYF.

CDR3 sequence (DNA): TGTGCCAGCAGCCCCCACAGAGCTAACTATGGCTACACCTTC. As protein: CASSPHRANYGYTF. The chain couples TRBV7-2 to TRBJ1-2; D remains ambiguous. Looked up from germline, CDR1 is SGHTA and CDR2 is FQGNSA. The CDR3 is 14 residues long. Trimming took off 5 bases at V and 0 bases at J, with 10 bases between the two ends.

The rearrangement uses TRBV5-3 and TRBJ1-2; 7 bases agree with TRBD1. TRBV5-3 is given ORF status, its function remaining uncertain. CDR3 length equals 16 residues. The ends lost 3 bases at V and 3 bases at J; junction bases unmatched: 11. CDR3 amino acids: CARSSGPTGTDYGYTF. CDR3 nucleotides: TGTGCCAGAAGCTCCGGCCCGACAGGGACTGACTATGGCTACACCTTC.

This chain uses TRBV11-2 with TRBJ2-3, with TRBD1 matching over 12 bases. The V and J ends lost 5 bases and 1 base, in that order; junction bases with no gene match: 4. The CDR3 extends over 16 amino acids. Germline V gene data show CDR1 as SGHAT and CDR2 as FQNNGV. For the CDR3, the DNA is TGTGCCAGCAGCCGGGGACAGGGGGCCGGCACAGATACGCAGTATTTT. Protein product: CASSRGQGAGTDTQYF.

As concerns this clone: At one boundary the junction diverges from the germline segment, which might be a read error. This CDR3 is also generated by other DNA sequences in the sample. The chain is built from TRBV20-1 and TRBJ1-2; unclear D gene. The CDR3 length is 10 residues. Germline V lookup: CDR1 DFQATT, CDR2 SNEGSKA (reference sequence). CDR3 DNA sequence: TGCAGCGCTAGAAGCTTAAGCTACACCTTC. The encoded protein is CSARSLSYTF.

This chain uses TRBV27 with TRBJ2-7; tentative D call: TRBD2 (6 bases). Looked up from germline, CDR1 is MNHEY and CDR2 is SMNVEV (reference sequence). V lost 2 bases and J 2 bases, leaving 13 bases between the germline ends. The CDR3 length is 15 residues. For the CDR3, the DNA is TGTGCCAGCAGTTTACACCGGGGGAGCCCCTACGAGCAGTACTTC. Encoded protein: CASSLHRGSPYEQYF.

The J gene is TRBJ1-1, the V gene TRBV5-1; possible D gene TRBD1, 6 bases. V shed 4 bases and J shed 6 bases, with 22 bases lying between them. Germline values: CDR1 SGHRS, CDR2 YFSETQ. The CDR3 has 16 residues. CDR3 amino acids: CASSPLTGTALPEAFF. In DNA form, the CDR3 reads TGCGCCAGCAGCCCCCTTACAGGGACGGCCTTACCTGAAGCTTTCTTT.

This chain joins TRBV11-2 and TRBJ1-4; 7 nucleotides match TRBD1. This CDR3 has 15 amino acids. The germline V gene has CDR1 SGHAT and CDR2 FQNNGV. Trimming removed 5 bases from V and 7 bases from J; junction bases left unmatched: 10. The CDR3 DNA follows: TGTGCCAGCAGCCAAAAGACAGGGTTCAGTGAAAAACTGTTTTTT. It codes for CASSQKTGFSEKLFF.

The chain uses TRBV2 and TRBJ2-2; 8 bases line up with TRBD2. This CDR3 is built from 16 residues. The germline gives CDR1 SNHLY, CDR2 FYNNEI. The ends lost 6 bases at V and 0 bases at J; junction bases unmatched: 6. The DNA of the CDR3 is TGTGCCAGCAGGCCGCCGGGAGGGGCGAACACCGGGGAGCTGTTTTTT. It encodes CASRPPGGANTGELFF.

The chain employs TRBV12-3 or TRBV12-4 and TRBJ1-2; D might be TRBD1 (5 bases). Trimming took 0 bases from V and 5 from J, leaving 7 bases between them. The CDR3 is made up of 13 amino acids. CDR3 protein: CASSLAREYGYTF. The CDR3 DNA reads TGTGCCAGCAGTTTAGCCAGGGAATATGGCTACACCTTC.

The chain is built from TRBV5-1 and TRBJ2-1, with 8 bases aligning to TRBD2. Trimming took 1 base from V and 4 from J; bases not matched to a gene: 7. CDR3 length equals 16 residues. Germline lookup yields CDR1 SGHRS and CDR2 YFSETQ. The CDR3 reads CASSLREGAVYNEQFF. As DNA, the CDR3 is TGCGCCAGCAGCTTGCGGGAGGGAGCGGTTTACAATGAGCAGTTCTTC. The entire variable domain, with the rest obtained from reference TRBV5-1 and TRBJ2-1, is as follows: KAGVTQTPRYLIKTRGQQVTLSCSPISGHRSVSWYQQTPGQGLQFLFEYFSETQRNKGNFPGRFSGRQFSNSRSEMNVSTLELGDSALYLCASSLREGAVYNEQFFGPGTRLTVL.

The chain combines TRBV5-5 with TRBJ1-1; no clear D gene. This CDR3 has 15 residues. Germline loops: CDR1 SGHKS, CDR2 YYEKEE (reference sequence). V shed 5 bases and J shed 5 bases, with 19 bases lying between them. The CDR3 loop reads CASSREPRVFTEAFF. In nucleotides, the CDR3 is TGTGCCAGCAGTCGGGAACCGAGGGTATTTACTGAAGCTTTCTTT.